These 18 T cell receptor beta chains were all obtained from the same sample, sequenced in a study of a mutant IDH1 vaccine in newly diagnosed glioma. Data came from immunoSEQ multiplex PCR; TCRdb stores just in-frame clones and leaves some out. This sample has about 67,000 clones, with around four fifths found just once. The time point was: baseline, week 1 (first vaccination visit). Noted treatment: pre-vaccination baseline after standard-of-care therapy. The sequences come from peripheral blood mononuclear cells (PBMCs), collected from a glioma patient treated with radiotherapy, temozolomide or both. The receptor source for this set is a young woman with glioma. Some clones in this sample may be carry-over from other donors' samples.

The chain has TRBV25-1 and TRBJ1-3; D might be TRBD1 (5 bases). Trimming pared 7 bases from V and 0 bases from J, leaving 10 bases between. From germline, CDR1 is MGHDK and CDR2 SYGVNS. This CDR3 is built from 14 residues. The CDR3 DNA sequence: TGTGCCAGCACTTGGGACCACTCTGGAAACACCATATATTTT. It yields the protein CASTWDHSGNTIYF. The entire variable domain, with the rest obtained from reference TRBV25-1 and TRBJ1-3, is as follows: EADIYQTPRYLVIGTGKKITLECSQTMGHDKMYWYQQDPGMELHLIHYSYGVNSTEKGDLSSESTVSRIRTEHFPLTLESARPSHTSQYLCASTWDHSGNTIYFGEGSWLTVV.

This rearrangement joins TRBV4-2 to TRBJ2-1, with D uncertain. This CDR3 contains 13 residues. The V end was cut by 4 bases, the J end by 5 bases, with 9 bases between. Per germline, CDR1 LGHNA and CDR2 YNFKEQ. In DNA, the CDR3 is TGTGCCAGCAGCCGCCAGGTAGACAATGAGCAGTTCTTC. This encodes CASSRQVDNEQFF.

This rearrangement joins TRBV15 to TRBJ2-2; 7 nucleotides match TRBD2. Germline values: CDR1 LNHNV, CDR2 YYDKDF (reference sequence). The CDR3 is made up of 16 amino acids. Germline trimming cut 2 bases from V and 4 bases from J; bases unmatched to any gene: 7. CDR3 sequence: CATSRPRLAATGELFF. The DNA of the CDR3 is TGTGCCACCAGCAGACCCCGCCTAGCGGCCACCGGGGAGCTGTTTTTT.

V usage is TRBV6-5 and J usage is TRBJ2-7, with D uncertain. Germline V gives CDR1 MNHEY, CDR2 SVGAGI. V lost 6 bases and J 0 bases, leaving 12 bases between the germline ends. The CDR3 length is 14 residues. The CDR3 reads CASSPRQISYEQYF. CDR3 DNA: TGTGCCAGCAGCCCTCGACAAATCTCCTACGAGCAGTACTTC.

This sequence joins TRBV19 and TRBJ2-2, with D tentatively TRBD1 or TRBD2 (5 bases each). The CDR3 has 15 amino acids. Germline V gene lookup returns CDR1 LNHDA and CDR2 SQIVND (reference sequence). V was cut by 6 bases and J by 1 base, with 12 bases left in between. The DNA of the CDR3 is TGTGCCAGTAGCCTCGGGACGGAGAACACCGGGGAGCTGTTTTTT. Translation gives CASSLGTENTGELFF. Full variable domain (outside the CDR3, taken from reference TRBV19 and TRBJ2-2): DGGITQSPKYLFRKEGQNVTLSCEQNLNHDAMYWYRQDPGQGLRLIYYSQIVNDFQKGDIAEGYSVSREKKESFPLTVTSAQKNPTAFYLCASSLGTENTGELFFGEGSRLTVL.

The chain employs TRBV27 and TRBJ1-5, with 7 bases aligning to TRBD1. V shed 7 bases and J 0 bases; nucleotides not matched to a gene: 15. This CDR3 region has 18 residues. Germline values: CDR1 MNHEY, CDR2 SMNVEV (reference sequence). CDR3 DNA: TGTGCCAGCAACCAAATCGGACCCGCAGGGGGTAGCAATCAGCCCCAGCATTTT. This codes for CASNQIGPAGGSNQPQHF.

Of note for this clone: Other DNA sequences from this sample encode an identical CDR3 as well. The chain couples TRBV30 to TRBJ1-1; TRBD1 agrees at 7 bases. Trimming cost V 8 bases and J 3 bases; bases outside gene matches: 9. Per germline, CDR1 GTSNPN and CDR2 SVGIG (reference sequence). CDR3 length: 13 amino acids. In DNA form, the CDR3 reads TGTGCCGGACAGACAGGGAGGGACACTGAAGCTTTCTTT. Translated, it gives CAGQTGRDTEAFF.

This sequence joins TRBV7-8 and TRBJ2-7; D gene uncertain. The V gene lost 3 bases and the J gene lost 2 bases, with 11 bases spanning the gap. CDR3 length: 14 residues. CDR1 is SGHVS, CDR2 FQNEAQ, per germline. This CDR3 is CASSFGEQAYEQYF. Written as DNA, the CDR3 is TGTGCCAGCAGCTTTGGCGAGCAAGCCTACGAGCAGTACTTC.

This chain links TRBV5-6 with TRBJ1-4; the D gene is possibly TRBD1 (5 bases). Germline CDR1 is SGHDT and CDR2 is YYEEEE. V was shortened by 4 bases and J by 7 bases, with 17 bases between the two germline ends. The CDR3 runs to 15 residues. CDR3 nucleotide sequence: TGTGCCAGCAGCCTGGGACTCCCGACGAGTGAAAAACTGTTTTTT. Translated: CASSLGLPTSEKLFF.

The chain has TRBV11-2 and TRBJ2-7; unclear D gene. Looked up from germline, CDR1 is SGHAT and CDR2 is FQNNGV. V gave up 1 base and J gave up 2 bases, with 0 bases separating them. This CDR3 contains 11 residues. CDR3 sequence: CASSLAYEQYF. In DNA, the CDR3 is TGTGCCAGCAGCTTAGCCTACGAGCAGTACTTC.

V gene TRBV19 combines with J gene TRBJ2-4; 10 nucleotides match TRBD2. The V and J ends lost 5 bases and 3 bases, in that order; junction bases with no gene match: 19. Per the germline V gene, CDR1 is LNHDA and CDR2 is SQIVND (reference sequence). The length of the CDR3 is 20 residues. The CDR3 DNA reads as TGTGCCAGTAGTTCCCTGATTAGAGCGGGAGGGCCTCCCCACAAAAACATTCAGTACTTC. Encoded protein: CASSSLIRAGGPPHKNIQYF.

This sequence joins TRBV6-5 and TRBJ1-1; no reliable D call. V was clipped by 4 bases and J by 3 bases, with 15 bases between them. This CDR3 spans 15 amino acids. Germline loops: CDR1 MNHEY, CDR2 SVGAGI. DNA for the CDR3: TGTGCCAGCAGTTGGTCGGAGGGAGGTGACACTGAAGCTTTCTTT. It translates to CASSWSEGGDTEAFF.

In its sample, this clone was seen once. The chain employs TRBV11-2 and TRBJ2-1; D is undetermined. Per the germline V gene, CDR1 is SGHAT and CDR2 is FQNNGV. Trimming shortened V by 5 bases and J by 2 bases, and 10 bases separated the two germline ends. CDR3 size: 14 residues. DNA of the CDR3: TGTGCCAGCAGCCCCGCCCTGGCCTACAATGAGCAGTTCTTC. Translated, it gives CASSPALAYNEQFF.

This clone was seen only once. The chain uses TRBV5-6 and TRBJ2-1; 8 nucleotides match TRBD1. The CDR3 runs 17 residues. Losses at the gene ends were 5 bases for V and 8 bases for J; bases not matched to a gene: 18. Germline V gene data show CDR1 as SGHDT and CDR2 as YYEEEE. CDR3 bases: TGTGCCAGCAGAGCTTGGGGATGGACAGGGAGTTTCGATGAGCAGTTCTTC. Protein sequence: CASRAWGWTGSFDEQFF.

J is TRBJ1-1 and V is TRBV6-5; the D is unclear. CDR3 length: 13 residues. V was shortened by 8 bases and J by 1 base, with 11 bases between the two germline ends. CDR1 and CDR2 (germline): MNHEY, SVGAGI. This CDR3 reads CASARAGNTEAFF. The CDR3 DNA reads TGTGCCAGCGCGCGGGCGGGGAACACTGAAGCTTTCTTT.

The chain links TRBV5-6 to TRBJ2-1; D is uncertain. CDR1 is SGHDT and CDR2 is YYEEEE in the germline V gene. The germline V and J ends were trimmed by 0 bases and 0 bases, with 7 bases remaining between them. CDR3 length: 15 amino acids. The CDR3 DNA follows: TGTGCCAGCAGCTTGGTGGTAAGCTCCTACAATGAGCAGTTCTTC. This sequence encodes CASSLVVSSYNEQFF.

This chain joins TRBV4-1 and TRBJ1-1; D gene unclear. The V and J ends lost 3 bases and 6 bases respectively, with 11 bases between them. Germline values: CDR1 MGHRA, CDR2 YSYEKL. The CDR3 spans 13 residues. The CDR3: CASSQPGLAEAFF. The CDR3 coding sequence is TGCGCCAGCAGCCAGCCCGGGCTGGCTGAAGCTTTCTTT.

This clone has only one observation. The junction shows a germline mismatch at one end, possibly a read error. This chain uses TRBV7-8 with TRBJ2-5, with D possibly being TRBD2 (6 bases). The germline V gene encodes CDR1 SGHVS and CDR2 FQNEAQ. The CDR3 extends over 13 amino acids. The DNA of the CDR3 is TGTGCCAGCAAGGGGACTGAAGCGGGCGGGGCTAACTTC. Amino acids: CASKGTEAGGANF.